A single sample is the source of the 26 T cell receptor beta chains below, sequenced in a study of early T cells in non-severe SARS-CoV-2 infection. MiXCR was run by TCRdb on the 5' RACE reads, yielding one entry per CDR3 protein. The table lists 55,000 to 70,000 distinct CDR3 sequences, about 4.9% of them singletons. The source material was whole blood. The origin of the receptors is an adult who was a healthcare worker with PCR-confirmed SARS-CoV-2 infection or an uninfected control (not recorded which).

This clonotype was detected only a few times. The V gene is TRBV5-1, the J gene TRBJ2-1; D is tentatively TRBD1 or TRBD2 (5 bases each). Looked up from germline, CDR1 is SGHRS and CDR2 is YFSETQ. Trimming took off 2 bases at V and 8 bases at J, with 17 bases between the two ends. This CDR3 is built from 15 residues. CDR3 protein: CASSFRSGTPDEQFF. CDR3 coding DNA: TGCGCCAGCAGCTTTCGTTCCGGGACGCCGGATGAGCAGTTCTTC.

This clonotype has a handful of counts. The chain joins TRBV5-8 to TRBJ1-2; 8 bases are shared with TRBD1. The CDR3 loop spans 13 amino acids. V lost 5 bases and J lost 5; bases outside the gene matches: 5. Germline CDR1 SGHTS, CDR2 YDEGEE. CDR3 sequence (DNA): TGTGCCAGCAGTCGTGACAGGGGATATGGCTACACCTTC. Translation gives CASSRDRGYGYTF. Full variable domain (missing parts from reference TRBV5-8 and TRBJ1-2): EAGVTQSPTHLIKTRGQQATLRCSPISGHTSVYWYQQALGLGLQFLLWYDEGEERNRGNFPPRFSGRQFPNYSSELNVNALELEDSALYLCASSRDRGYGYTFGSGTRLTVV.

The chain employs TRBV18 and TRBJ2-1, with 7 bases identical to TRBD2. This CDR3 is 15 amino acids long. V was pared by 1 base and J by 7 bases, with 7 bases of the junction left unmatched. Germline assignment: CDR1 KGHSH and CDR2 LQKENI. The CDR3 DNA reads as TGTGCCAGCTCACCACTAGGCGGGAGTTCGAATGAGCAGTTCTTC. This translates into CASSPLGGSSNEQFF.

This clonotype came up many times. The chain couples TRBV7-3 to TRBJ1-2; tentatively, D is TRBD1 (6 bases). Trimming shortened V by 5 bases and J by 8 bases, and 15 bases separated the two germline ends. The germline V gene encodes CDR1 SGHTA and CDR2 FQGTGA. The CDR3 is 13 amino acids. CDR3 region: CASSPGGARGYTF. DNA of the CDR3: TGTGCCAGCAGCCCGGGGGGCGCCAGGGGCTACACCTTC.

A few counts support this clonotype. The chain carries TRBV6-1 and TRBJ2-1; D might be TRBD1 (5 bases). This CDR3 region has 15 residues. V lost 1 base and J 8 bases, leaving 15 bases between the germline ends. CDR1 and CDR2 (germline): MNHNS, SASEGT. In DNA, the CDR3 is TGTGCCAGCAGTGAAGGACAGACGGGCAGGGATGAGCAGTTCTTC. As protein: CASSEGQTGRDEQFF.

The sample holds many counts of this clonotype. This sequence joins TRBV19 and TRBJ1-4; D not certain. Germline values: CDR1 LNHDA, CDR2 SQIVND (reference sequence). The CDR3 consists of 15 residues. V was pared by 5 bases and J by 0 bases, with 10 bases between. The CDR3, as DNA: TGTGCCAGTAGTCGTGCAAAGGCAACTAATGAAAAACTGTTTTTT. Amino acids: CASSRAKATNEKLFF.

In regard to this clonotype: In this CDR3 the conserved last residue, phenylalanine or tryptophan, is missing, so a read error is likely. No DNA is shown, since the ends of the CDR3 on it are uncertain; the CDR3 is the one TCRdb lists. The chain joins TRBV7-7 to TRBJ2-7; whether TRBD1, the table's D call, matches the DNA was not checked. Per germline, CDR1 SSHAT and CDR2 FNYEAQ (reference sequence). Both ends counted, the CDR3 spans 15 residues. The CDR3 here is CASSLGGHLPTIPCS.

Remarks on this clonotype: One end of the junction fails to match germline, which may point to a read error. This chain joins TRBV3-1 and TRBJ1-1, with 8 positions matching TRBD1. Germline CDR1 is LGHDT and CDR2 is YNNKEL (reference sequence). This CDR3 has 15 residues. CDR3 amino acids: CASSQGQGPMVEAFF. CDR3 coding DNA: TGTGCCAGCAGTCAAGGACAGGGCCCTATGGTTGAAGCTTTCTTT.

Only a few counts were recorded for this clonotype. The genes are TRBV2 and TRBJ1-2, with TRBD1 as a possible D gene (6 bases). Trimming took 6 bases from V and 4 from J, leaving 18 bases between them. Germline V CDR1 and CDR2: SNHLY, FYNNEI. The CDR3 is made up of 15 amino acids. As DNA, the CDR3 is TGTGCCAGCAGGAACGGACCGCAGGGGAGCTATGGCTACACCTTC. Protein: CASRNGPQGSYGYTF.

This clonotype was seen a handful of times. The chain has TRBV29-1 and TRBJ2-3, with 10 bases identical to TRBD1. The V gene end was trimmed by 5 bases and the J gene end by 2 bases; junction bases not matched to a gene: 7. Germline V lookup: CDR1 SQVTM, CDR2 ANQGSEA. The CDR3 contains 15 residues. Here the CDR3 DNA reads TGCAGCGTTCAGAAGACAGGGGGCCTCACAGATACGCAGTATTTT. This codes for CSVQKTGGLTDTQYF.

This clonotype showed up many times. The rearrangement joins TRBV7-6 to TRBJ1-2; D is uncertain. The CDR3 consists of 12 residues. Germline-derived CDR1 and CDR2 are SGHVS and FNYEAQ. V was cut by 1 base and J by 8 bases, with 8 bases left in between. CDR3: CASSLDSLGYTF. The DNA for the CDR3 is TGTGCCAGCAGCTTAGACAGTCTAGGCTACACCTTC.

The V and J genes are TRBV6-1 and TRBJ2-7; D is undetermined. The germline gives CDR1 MNHNS, CDR2 SASEGT. V lost 7 bases to trimming and J lost 0 bases, with 13 bases between them. This CDR3 spans 14 amino acids. CDR3 nucleotide sequence: TGTGCCAGCACCCCGAAACTCAGCTCCTACGAGCAGTACTTC. It translates to CASTPKLSSYEQYF.

The sample holds many counts of this clonotype. This chain links TRBV29-1 with TRBJ2-1; 9 positions agree with TRBD1. Trimming took 4 bases from V and 3 from J; bases not matched to a gene: 1. CDR1 SQVTM and CDR2 ANQGSEA come from the germline V gene. CDR3 length: 13 residues. The CDR3 bases are TGCAGCGTTGCGGGACAGGGCTACAATGAGCAGTTCTTC. It codes for CSVAGQGYNEQFF.

This clonotype has a handful of counts. V gene TRBV29-1 combines with J gene TRBJ1-2; TRBD1 aligns across 7 bases. In germline, CDR1 is SQVTM, CDR2 ANQGSEA. V gave up 5 bases and J gave up 6 bases; unmatched junction bases: 6. This CDR3 contains 12 residues. CDR3 bases: TGCAGCGTTCAAGGGGGCGTCGATGGCTACACCTTC. It translates to CSVQGGVDGYTF. The whole variable domain, remainder taken from reference TRBV29-1 and TRBJ1-2, is SAVISQKPSRDICQRGTSLTIQCQVDSQVTMMFWYRQQPGQSLTLIATANQGSEATYESGFVIDKFPISRPNLTFSTLTVSNMSPEDSSIYLCSVQGGVDGYTFGSGTRLTVV.

This clonotype came up a few times. The gene calls are TRBV29-1 and TRBJ2-2; 8 bases align to TRBD2. The CDR3 length is 14 residues. J gave up 4 bases and V 7 bases, and 8 bases lay outside the gene matches. Germline CDR1 is SQVTM and CDR2 is ANQGSEA. Here the CDR3 reads CSARTSRLTGELFF. CDR3 sequence (DNA): TGCAGCGCCCGGACTAGCCGGCTCACCGGGGAGCTGTTTTTT.

At least ten counts were recorded for this clonotype. V is TRBV30 and J is TRBJ1-1; D remains unclear. The germline V gene has CDR1 GTSNPN and CDR2 SVGIG (reference sequence). The CDR3 loop spans 10 amino acids. V dropped 4 bases and J dropped 4 bases, with 4 bases sitting between them. The CDR3 is CAWTGTEAFF. CDR3 DNA: TGTGCCTGGACGGGCACTGAAGCTTTCTTT.

At least ten counts were recorded for this clonotype. This chain uses TRBV4-2 with TRBJ2-1; TRBD2 matches at 13 bases. CDR3 length: 14 residues. J lost 6 bases, V lost 7 bases, and 3 bases had no gene match. Germline values: CDR1 LGHNA, CDR2 YNFKEQ. The CDR3 region has the DNA TGTGCCAGCACCTGGACTAGCGGGAGCAATGAGCAGTTCTTC. This translates into CASTWTSGSNEQFF.

The V call is TRBV27, the J call TRBJ2-1; 11 bases line up with TRBD2. Germline V gene sequence: CDR1 MNHEY, CDR2 SMNVEV (reference sequence). Trimming removed 6 bases from V and 0 bases from J; junction bases left unmatched: 16. CDR3 length equals 20 residues. The CDR3 protein is CASRAVKLAGVPSSYNEQFF. The CDR3 region has the DNA TGTGCCAGCAGAGCGGTGAAACTAGCGGGAGTACCTAGCTCCTACAATGAGCAGTTCTTC.

In its sample, this clonotype was seen many times. The chain employs TRBV10-1 and TRBJ2-3; D is perhaps TRBD1 or TRBD2 (5 bases each). Per germline, CDR1 WNHNN and CDR2 SYGVQD (reference sequence). The CDR3 consists of 15 residues. Trimming removed 3 bases from V and 2 bases from J, with 12 bases in between. The CDR3 is CASSEVRGTTDTQYF. The CDR3 DNA reads TGCGCCAGCAGTGAAGTCCGAGGGACCACAGATACGCAGTATTTT.

The rearrangement uses TRBV19 and TRBJ2-7; D not certain. CDR1 LNHDA and CDR2 SQIVND come from the germline V gene (reference sequence). The V gene lost 4 bases and the J gene lost 3 bases, with 10 bases spanning the gap. The CDR3 has 13 amino acids. The CDR3 sequence is CASSRGDRYEQYF. As DNA, the CDR3 is TGTGCCAGTAGTAGAGGAGATCGCTACGAGCAGTACTTC.

At least ten counts were recorded for this clonotype. This chain joins TRBV6-1 and TRBJ1-5; D is possibly TRBD1 (5 bases). Germline lookup yields CDR1 MNHNS and CDR2 SASEGT. Trimming took 2 bases from V and 4 from J, leaving 12 bases between them. This CDR3 comprises 15 residues. The DNA for the CDR3 is TGTGCCAGCAGTGAATCGGGGACGGGAAATCAGCCCCAGCATTTT. It yields the protein CASSESGTGNQPQHF.

This chain connects TRBV29-1 to TRBJ2-7; D ambiguous. The CDR3 runs 12 residues. Trimming removed 2 bases at V and 5 bases at J, with 10 bases between. CDR1 is SQVTM and CDR2 is ANQGSEA in the germline V gene. The CDR3 loop is CSVENQENEQYF. Here the CDR3 DNA reads TGCAGCGTTGAAAATCAGGAGAACGAGCAGTACTTC.

Only a few counts were recorded for this clonotype. The chain joins TRBV7-2 to TRBJ1-4; perhaps TRBD1 as D (6 bases). Germline V gene data show CDR1 as SGHTA and CDR2 as FQGNSA. V was shortened by 1 base and J by 7 bases, with 13 bases between the two germline ends. There are 15 residues in the CDR3. CDR3 nucleotide sequence: TGTGCCAGCAGCTTAGTAGGGGGGAAGAGTGAAAAACTGTTTTTT. Translating gives CASSLVGGKSEKLFF.

The sample holds many counts of this clonotype. The chain has TRBV6-2 or TRBV6-3 and TRBJ1-5; D gene uncertain. V dropped 5 bases and J dropped 9 bases, with 20 bases sitting between them. Germline values: CDR1 MNHEY, CDR2 SVGEGT. This CDR3 region has 15 residues. The DNA for the CDR3 is TGTGCCAGCAGTGAGACGACCACGGTCGTAAGGCCCCAGCATTTT. It yields the protein CASSETTTVVRPQHF.

This clonotype was recorded at least ten times. This chain links TRBV5-1 with TRBJ1-2; D possibly corresponds to TRBD1 (5 bases). The V gene lost 4 bases and the J gene lost 2 bases, with 9 bases spanning the gap. The CDR3 spans 13 residues. Germline CDR1 and CDR2: SGHRS and YFSETQ. CDR3: CASSVDKNYGYTF. The CDR3 nucleotides read TGCGCCAGCAGCGTGGACAAGAACTATGGCTACACCTTC. Full variable domain (outside the CDR3, taken from reference TRBV5-1 and TRBJ1-2): KAGVTQTPRYLIKTRGQQVTLSCSPISGHRSVSWYQQTPGQGLQFLFEYFSETQRNKGNFPGRFSGRQFSNSRSEMNVSTLELGDSALYLCASSVDKNYGYTFGSGTRLTVV.

The sample holds many counts of this clonotype. The chain employs TRBV6-1 and TRBJ1-1; possibly TRBD1 for D (6 bases). V gave up 1 base and J gave up 11 bases, with 17 bases separating them. Germline V gene data show CDR1 as MNHNS and CDR2 as SASEGT. The CDR3 totals 14 residues. The CDR3 nucleotides read TGTGCCAGCAGTGAAGAGGATTGGGGGGCTAGGGCTTTCTTT. Translated, it gives CASSEEDWGARAFF.